This passage covers 17 T cell receptor beta chains from one sample sequenced in a study of patients and donors after allogeneic stem cell transplantation (TCRdb year 2020). The library came from RT-PCR. Data came from a NextSeq 550. TCRdb applied fastp at Q25 and MiXCR to the public reads, then kept only in-frame beta chains. Every distinct CDR3 protein forms one entry, paired with its most common genes and DNA. The sample has about 400,000 distinct CDR3 sequences on record, more than 15% of them singletons. The ten largest clones add up to less than 9.5% of the sample. The sequencing input was blood, either unsorted or a sorted T cell fraction (not recorded which). These receptor sequences come from a human donor who was either an allogeneic HSCT recipient or a stem cell or donor lymphocyte infusion donor (not recorded which). It is not recorded whose cells these are; they may come from a transplant donor.

V and J are TRBV3-1 and TRBJ2-6, with D perhaps TRBD1 (6 bases). The CDR3 is 17 amino acids. V was trimmed by 4 bases and J by 0 bases, leaving 13 bases between them. The germline V gene encodes CDR1 LGHDT and CDR2 YNNKEL (reference sequence). This CDR3 is CASSRQAGVSGANVLTF. CDR3 sequence (DNA): TGTGCCAGCAGCCGACAGGCTGGGGTCTCTGGGGCCAACGTCCTGACTTTC.

The chain is built from TRBV6-1 and TRBJ1-2, with a tentative D call TRBD1 (6 bases). In germline, CDR1 is MNHNS, CDR2 SASEGT. This CDR3 has 14 amino acids. Trimming stripped 5 bases from V and 5 bases from J, with 15 bases between. CDR3 sequence reads: CASSTVTGEYGYTF. The CDR3 DNA reads as TGTGCCAGCAGTACCGTGACAGGAGAGTATGGCTACACCTTC.

This rearrangement joins TRBV27 to TRBJ2-2, with 9 bases identical to TRBD1. The CDR3 runs 17 residues. V lost 7 bases, J lost 7 bases, and 16 bases stayed unmatched. Germline assignment: CDR1 MNHEY and CDR2 SMNVEV (reference sequence). The DNA of the CDR3 is TGTGCCAGCACTCGAATGCCGGGACAGGGCCGGATCGGGGAGCTGTTTTTT. Its protein is CASTRMPGQGRIGELFF.

The sample holds a few counts of this clonotype. The chain carries TRBV19 and TRBJ1-5; no firm D call. Germline CDR1 LNHDA, CDR2 SQIVND (reference sequence). With 3 bases removed from V and 5 bases from J, the gap between germline ends came to 11 bases. CDR3 length equals 14 residues. The CDR3 nucleotides read TGTGCCAGTAGTATTCGGTCCGAATATCAGCCCCAGCATTTT. This gives the protein CASSIRSEYQPQHF.

The CDR3 DNA reads as TGCGCCAGCGGCCCCTGGGAGTCCCCCACCGGGGAGCTGTTTTTT. Its protein is CASGPWESPTGELFF. This chain joins TRBV5-1 and TRBJ2-2, with a weak D call TRBD2 (5 bases). Germline V gene data show CDR1 as SGHRS and CDR2 as YFSETQ. V lost 7 bases to trimming and J lost 4 bases, with 17 bases between them. This CDR3 contains 15 residues.

The genes are TRBV5-1 and TRBJ1-3; D gene uncertain. From germline, CDR1 is SGHRS and CDR2 YFSETQ. Trimming cost V 7 bases and J 0 bases, with 8 bases left between them. There are 13 residues in the CDR3. The DNA of the CDR3 is TGCGCCAGCTCCTGGGACTCTGGAAACACCATATATTTT. This translates into CASSWDSGNTIYF.

The chain carries TRBV2 and TRBJ2-3; the D gene is possibly TRBD2 (6 bases). Germline-derived CDR1 and CDR2 are SNHLY and FYNNEI. This CDR3 spans 15 amino acids. V shed 6 bases and J shed 0 bases, with 13 bases lying between them. CDR3 in DNA: TGTGCCAGCAGACAAGCGGGCACTAGCACAGATACGCAGTATTTT. Translating gives CASRQAGTSTDTQYF.

The V and J genes are TRBV3-1 and TRBJ2-1; 8 nucleotides align to TRBD2. The CDR3 length is 15 residues. Germline assignment: CDR1 LGHDT and CDR2 YNNKEL (reference sequence). V lost 1 base, J lost 4 bases, and 3 bases stayed unmatched. Here the CDR3 reads CASSQVIAGYNEQFF. CDR3 nucleotides: TGTGCCAGCAGCCAAGTTATAGCGGGGTACAATGAGCAGTTCTTC.

The chain has TRBV14 and TRBJ2-3; D is undetermined. The CDR3 has 13 amino acids. Germline-derived CDR1 and CDR2 are SGHDN and FVKESK. The V and J ends lost 3 bases and 1 base respectively, with 5 bases between them. CDR3 amino acids: CASSQWGTDTQYF. CDR3 nucleotide sequence: TGTGCCAGCAGCCAGTGGGGCACAGATACGCAGTATTTT.

This clonotype has just a few counts. The J gene is TRBJ1-2, the V gene TRBV25-1; D is unclear. Between the trimmed V and J ends, which lost 8 bases and 4 bases, there was a span of 17 bases. The CDR3 contains 14 residues. Germline V lookup: CDR1 MGHDK, CDR2 SYGVNS. CDR3 residues: CASLSEWSVYGYTF. CDR3 in DNA: TGTGCCAGCCTCTCTGAATGGAGCGTCTATGGCTACACCTTC.

This rearrangement joins TRBV5-8 to TRBJ2-5; the D is unclear. The CDR3 spans 12 residues. Trimming pared 3 bases from V and 8 bases from J, leaving 11 bases between. Germline V lookup: CDR1 SGHTS, CDR2 YDEGEE. CDR3 region: CASSSVADTQYF. CDR3 DNA: TGTGCCAGCAGCTCAGTGGCCGATACCCAGTACTTC.

There are many counts of this clonotype. The chain couples TRBV15 to TRBJ1-5; D gene uncertain. The CDR3 extends over 17 amino acids. The germline CDR1 and CDR2 sequences are LNHNV and YYDKDF (reference sequence). Trimming cost V 1 base and J 3 bases, with 16 bases left between them. CDR3 amino acids: CATSRGQLHFSNQPQHF. The CDR3 coding sequence is TGTGCCACCAGCAGAGGACAACTACATTTCTCCAATCAGCCCCAGCATTTT.

This clonotype was detected a few times. This sequence joins TRBV24-1 and TRBJ2-5; perhaps D is TRBD1 or TRBD2 (5 bases each). Trimming stripped 6 bases from V and 5 bases from J, with 15 bases between. Per the germline V gene, CDR1 is KGHDR and CDR2 is SFDVKD. CDR3 length: 14 amino acids. The CDR3: CATSSLDRGETQYF. CDR3 in DNA: TGTGCCACCAGTTCTTTAGACAGAGGGGAGACCCAGTACTTC.

This chain connects TRBV20-1 to TRBJ1-4; a weak D match, TRBD1 (5 bases). The V and J ends lost 6 bases and 6 bases respectively, with 17 bases between them. CDR1 is DFQATT and CDR2 is SNEGSKA in the germline V gene (reference sequence). CDR3 size: 14 residues. CDR3 loop: CSAPSSPGDEKLFF. CDR3 nucleotides: TGCAGTGCCCCATCCTCTCCGGGGGATGAAAAACTGTTTTTT.

About this clonotype itself: One end of the junction is discordant with germline, which a read error may explain. The chain joins TRBV2 to TRBJ2-1; 9 bases fit TRBD1. This CDR3 has 16 residues. CDR1 is SNHLY, CDR2 FYNNEI, per germline. The CDR3 spells CASSETGTGPYNEQLF. The CDR3 DNA is TGTGCCAGCAGTGAAACCGGGACAGGGCCCTACAATGAGCAGCTCTTC. Full variable domain (rest looked up from reference TRBV2 and TRBJ2-1): EPEVTQTPSHQVTQMGQEVILRCVPISNHLYFYWYRQILGQKVEFLVSFYNNEISEKSEIFDDQFSVERPDGSNFTLKIRSTKLEDSAMYFCASSETGTGPYNEQLFGPGTRLTVL.

The chain employs TRBV6-2 or TRBV6-3 and TRBJ2-3; 10 nucleotides agree with TRBD2. Germline V gene data show CDR1 as MNHEY and CDR2 as SVGEGT. CDR3 length: 14 residues. V dropped 10 bases and J dropped 4; count of bases not matched to a gene: 8. This CDR3 is CATFRAGGPDTQYF. The CDR3 region has the DNA TGTGCCACCTTCCGAGCGGGGGGGCCAGATACGCAGTATTTT.

The chain is built from TRBV16 and TRBJ1-6; D gene uncertain. V lost 1 base and J lost 7, with 11 bases in between. Germline loops: CDR1 KGHSY, CDR2 FQNENV. The CDR3 is 15 residues long. The DNA for the CDR3 is TGTGCCAGCAGCCAATTATTGCAAATGAATTCACCCCTCCACTTT. Translated: CASSQLLQMNSPLHF.